The 12 T cell receptor beta chains given below trace back to one sample, sequenced in a study of blood T cell repertoires in COVID-19. Using immunoSEQ multiplex PCR, the repertoire was profiled, and TCRdb retains in-frame clones only, with some absent. The sample includes about 300,000 clones, about 89% of them seen just once. Sequencing was carried out using peripheral blood. All receptors come from a woman in her forties who had recovered from COVID-19.

The rearrangement uses TRBV3-1 (or the pseudogene TRBV3-2) and TRBJ2-1, with TRBD2 identical over 10 bases. J lost 12 bases, V lost 0 bases, and 11 bases had no gene match. The CDR3 is 16 residues long. In germline, CDR1 is LGHDT, CDR2 YNNKEL (reference sequence). The CDR3 sequence: CASSQEVAGGFGVQFF. The CDR3 nucleotides read TGTGCCAGCAGCCAAGAGGTAGCGGGGGGATTTGGGGTGCAGTTCTTC.

V and J are TRBV7-9 and TRBJ1-1; D remains ambiguous. The CDR3 is 13 amino acids. The germline gives CDR1 SEHNR, CDR2 FQNEAQ (reference sequence). V lost 3 bases, J lost 8 bases, and 13 bases lay in between. Here the CDR3 reads CASSLGVLREAFF. In DNA, the CDR3 is TGTGCCAGCAGCTTGGGAGTGTTGAGGGAAGCTTTCTTT.

The rearrangement links TRBV25-1 to TRBJ2-2, with D maybe TRBD1 (7 bases). Germline loops: CDR1 MGHDK, CDR2 SYGVNS. There are 14 residues in the CDR3. Trimming cost V 2 bases and J 5 bases, with 9 bases left between them. The CDR3 DNA sequence: TGTGCCAGCAGTGAAGCAGGGGGGACCGGGGAGCTGTTTTTT. Encoded protein: CASSEAGGTGELFF.

This rearrangement joins TRBV5-1 to TRBJ2-2; no definite D call. The germline gives CDR1 SGHRS, CDR2 YFSETQ. The CDR3 extends over 14 amino acids. Trimming removed 0 bases from V and 4 bases from J, with 7 bases in between. CDR3: CASSLGSGTGELFF. DNA of the CDR3: TGCGCCAGCAGCTTGGGATCGGGCACCGGGGAGCTGTTTTTT.

This CDR3 is CATLTEVYGYTF. Written as DNA, the CDR3 is TGTGCCACCCTGACAGAAGTCTATGGCTACACCTTC. This chain uses TRBV7-2 with TRBJ1-2; maybe TRBD1 (5 bases). From germline, CDR1 is SGHTA and CDR2 FQGNSA. Trimming took 10 bases from V and 4 from J, leaving 13 bases between them. This CDR3 spans 12 amino acids.

The chain is built from TRBV6-2 or TRBV6-3 and TRBJ1-5; D is ambiguous. Germline CDR1 MNHEY, CDR2 SVGEGT. V lost 6 bases and J 4 bases, leaving 13 bases between the germline ends. The CDR3 contains 14 residues. The CDR3 bases are TGTGCCAGCAGCCCCAGACAAGCTAATCAGCCCCAGCATTTT. Its translation: CASSPRQANQPQHF.

The J gene is TRBJ1-3, the V gene TRBV19; D unresolved. The germline V gene encodes CDR1 LNHDA and CDR2 SQIVND (reference sequence). Trimming removed 7 bases from V and 2 bases from J, with 12 bases in between. The length of the CDR3 is 14 residues. The CDR3 sequence is CASTTRLAGNTIYF. CDR3 bases: TGTGCCAGTACTACGAGGTTAGCTGGAAACACCATATATTTT.

J is TRBJ1-3 and V is TRBV19, with D possibly being TRBD1 (6 bases). The CDR3 sequence is 16 residues long. V lost 0 bases and J 2 bases, leaving 11 bases between the germline ends. CDR1 LNHDA and CDR2 SQIVND come from the germline V gene (reference sequence). The CDR3 DNA follows: TGTGCCAGTAGTATAGAGGGCAGGGGCCCTGGAAACACCATATATTTT. This codes for CASSIEGRGPGNTIYF.

This clone has a single count. The chain links TRBV11-2 to TRBJ2-7; D might be TRBD1 (6 bases). Germline-derived CDR1 and CDR2 are SGHAT and FQNNGV. CDR3 length: 13 residues. Between the trimmed V and J ends, which lost 2 bases and 5 bases, there was a span of 10 bases. CDR3 sequence reads: CASSLRQGHEQYF. CDR3 nucleotides: TGTGCCAGCAGCTTACGGCAGGGGCACGAGCAGTACTTC.

The chain has TRBV29-1 and TRBJ2-3; the D gene is possibly TRBD2 (7 bases). The CDR3 contains 14 residues. Trimming removed 1 base at V and 6 bases at J, with 14 bases between. Germline lookup yields CDR1 SQVTM and CDR2 ANQGSEA. CDR3 sequence: CSVEGLGGHDTQYF. As DNA, the CDR3 is TGCAGCGTTGAAGGCCTGGGGGGGCACGATACGCAGTATTTT.

This sequence joins TRBV30 and TRBJ1-5; D uncertain. The CDR3 sequence is 14 residues long. Germline values: CDR1 GTSNPN, CDR2 SVGIG (reference sequence). V was cut by 5 bases and J by 9 bases, with 20 bases left in between. This chain's CDR3 is CAWGPKRESWPQHF. The CDR3 DNA is TGTGCCTGGGGCCCAAAGCGGGAATCGTGGCCCCAGCATTTT. The full variable domain, its missing parts supplied by reference TRBV30 and TRBJ1-5, is SQTIHQWPATLVQPVGSPLSLECTVEGTSNPNLYWYRQAAGRGLQLLFYSVGIGQISSEVPQNLSASRPQDRQFILSSKKLLLSDSGFYLCAWGPKRESWPQHFGDGTRLSIL.

This clone has a single count. The CDR3 nucleotides read TGTGCCAGCTCACCACCCTTTGGCAGGGCGATGAACACCGGGGAGCTGTTTTTT. This translates into CASSPPFGRAMNTGELFF. The chain links TRBV18 to TRBJ2-2; D may be TRBD1 (5 bases). CDR1 is KGHSH, CDR2 LQKENI, per germline. CDR3 length equals 18 residues. V dropped 0 bases and J dropped 1 base, with 15 bases sitting between them.